What follows are 29 T cell receptor beta chains derived from one specimen sequenced in a study of spatial heterogeneity in lung cancer. One entry per CDR3 protein results from TCRdb running MiXCR on the 5' RACE reads. The table lists under 75,000 distinct CDR3 sequences, around 8.4% of them singletons. Time point given: sample taken at primary tumor resection. Whole RNA, isolated from tumor, nontumor lung or frozen PBMC, was sequenced without prior sorting. The material was PBMCs, obtained at surgery. The receptors shown here come from a female donor with early-stage non-small cell lung cancer.

This clonotype is termed large (0.1 to 1%). The rearrangement links TRBV24-1 to TRBJ2-6, with 8 bases lining up with TRBD1. This CDR3 has 18 residues. Germline values: CDR1 KGHDR, CDR2 SFDVKD. J gave up 0 bases and V 6 bases, and 9 bases lay outside the gene matches. This chain's CDR3 is CATSNVRQGSSGANVLTF. Here the CDR3 DNA reads TGTGCCACCAGTAACGTACGACAGGGGAGCTCTGGGGCCAACGTCCTGACTTTC.

This clonotype was seen repeatedly, ten times or more. The chain uses TRBV6-6 and TRBJ2-3; tentative D call: TRBD1 (6 bases). V gave up 7 bases and J gave up 1 base, with 9 bases separating them. This CDR3 comprises 13 residues. The germline gives CDR1 MNHNY, CDR2 SVGAGI (reference sequence). CDR3 DNA: TGTGCCAGCAAGTACAGGGGCACAGATACGCAGTATTTT. Protein product: CASKYRGTDTQYF.

J is TRBJ2-7 and V is TRBV20-1; D is uncertain. CDR1 is DFQATT and CDR2 is SNEGSKA in the germline V gene (reference sequence). Trimming pared 5 bases from V and 3 bases from J, leaving 8 bases between. This CDR3 comprises 11 residues. CDR3 nucleotides: TGCAGTGCTGGCCTGGGCTACGAGCAGTACTTC. The encoded protein is CSAGLGYEQYF.

By its share, this clonotype is medium-sized (0.01 to 0.1%). V gene TRBV7-9 combines with J gene TRBJ1-2; 7 nucleotides align to TRBD1. CDR1 and CDR2 (germline): SEHNR, FQNEAQ (reference sequence). This CDR3 is 14 amino acids long. The trim removed 10 bases at V and 9 bases at J, leaving 17 bases unmatched. This CDR3 reads CATRGADREGSYTF. The CDR3 nucleotides read TGTGCCACCCGTGGGGCCGACAGGGAAGGAAGCTACACCTTC.

This clonotype was detected many times. The rearrangement links TRBV20-1 to TRBJ1-6, with 8 nucleotides matching TRBD1. The germline CDR1 and CDR2 sequences are DFQATT and SNEGSKA (reference sequence). This CDR3 spans 14 amino acids. The V segment lost 4 bases and the J segment 8 bases; nucleotides outside the gene matches: 7. The CDR3 DNA reads TGCAGTGCTATGGCTGGACAGGGTTATTCACCCCTCCACTTT. It codes for CSAMAGQGYSPLHF.

This clonotype was counted only a few times. The CDR3 DNA sequence: TGTGCCAGCAGCCCCTGGGCATATATTAGCTCCAAAAACATTCAGTACTTC. Encoded protein: CASSPWAYISSKNIQYF. J is TRBJ2-4 and V is TRBV5-6, with D unclear. V shed 4 bases and J shed 2 bases, with 19 bases lying between them. This CDR3 contains 17 residues. The germline V gene encodes CDR1 SGHDT and CDR2 YYEEEE. The full variable domain, its missing parts supplied by reference TRBV5-6 and TRBJ2-4, is DAGVTQSPTHLIKTRGQQVTLRCSPKSGHDTVSWYQQALGQGPQFIFQYYEEEERQRGNFPDRFSGHQFPNYSSELNVNALLLGDSALYLCASSPWAYISSKNIQYFGAGTRLSVL.

The CDR3 region is CASSLVYPVGAPNEKLFF. CDR3 bases: TGTGCCAGCAGCTTAGTGTACCCCGTTGGGGCTCCAAATGAAAAACTGTTTTTT. The chain couples TRBV11-3 to TRBJ1-4; maybe TRBD1 (5 bases). Germline loops: CDR1 SGHNT, CDR2 YENEEA. V was shortened by 1 base and J by 5 bases, with 20 bases between the two germline ends. The CDR3 sequence is 18 residues long.

The rearrangement links TRBV18 to TRBJ2-7; 7 positions agree with TRBD1. CDR3 length: 13 residues. CDR1 is KGHSH and CDR2 is LQKENI in the germline V gene. V lost 6 bases to trimming and J lost 6 bases; unmatched junction nucleotides: 8. The CDR3 region has the DNA TGTGCCAGCTCGAATGGGACAGCGGCCGAGCAGTACGTC. It specifies CASSNGTAAEQYV.

In its sample, this clonotype was seen many times. V and J are TRBV10-2 and TRBJ2-1; 7 bases agree with TRBD1. The V and J ends lost 6 bases and 7 bases, in that order; junction bases with no gene match: 12. CDR1 is WSHSY, CDR2 SAAADI, per germline. The CDR3 runs 15 residues. This CDR3 reads CASSTTSTRGNEQFF. As DNA, the CDR3 is TGCGCCAGCAGCACCACCTCCACCAGGGGGAATGAGCAGTTCTTC.

The table lists this clonotype with many counts. The chain couples TRBV5-1 to TRBJ2-1; D may be TRBD2 (5 bases). The CDR3 consists of 12 residues. The germline CDR1 and CDR2 sequences are SGHRS and YFSETQ. The V end lost 0 bases, the J end lost 8 bases, and 6 bases lay between the germline ends. The DNA for the CDR3 is TGCGCCAGCAGCTTGGGGGAGTATGAGCAGTTCTTC. Translating it yields CASSLGEYEQFF.

The V and J genes are TRBV5-5 and TRBJ2-7; D not resolved. Trimming shortened V by 5 bases and J by 3 bases, and 18 bases separated the two germline ends. The CDR3 has 15 amino acids. Germline V gene lookup returns CDR1 SGHKS and CDR2 YYEKEE (reference sequence). The CDR3 reads CASRRALVDDYEQYF. The CDR3, as DNA: TGTGCCAGCAGAAGAGCGCTAGTCGACGACTACGAGCAGTACTTC.

J is TRBJ2-1 and V is TRBV5-1; 10 nucleotides agree with TRBD1. The V and J ends lost 0 bases and 0 bases, in that order; junction bases with no gene match: 0. The CDR3 has 16 residues. CDR1 SGHRS and CDR2 YFSETQ come from the germline V gene. For the CDR3, the DNA is TGCGCCAGCAGCTTGGGGACAGGGGGCTCCTACAATGAGCAGTTCTTC. Translating it yields CASSLGTGGSYNEQFF.

The sample holds many counts of this clonotype. V is TRBV7-9 and J is TRBJ1-2; 10 nucleotides agree with TRBD1. Germline V gene data show CDR1 as SEHNR and CDR2 as FQNEAQ (reference sequence). Trimming removed 5 bases from V and 8 bases from J; junction bases left unmatched: 2. CDR3 length equals 12 residues. CDR3 sequence: CASSDRGRGYTF. CDR3 DNA sequence: TGTGCCAGCAGCGACAGGGGGCGCGGCTACACCTTC.

This chain's CDR3 is CASSRAGLSSYEQYF. The CDR3 region has the DNA TGTGCCAGCAGCCGAGCGGGACTTAGCTCCTACGAGCAGTACTTC. This chain links TRBV6-5 with TRBJ2-7, with TRBD2 identical over 7 bases. The CDR3 has 15 amino acids. The V segment lost 6 bases and the J segment 0 bases; nucleotides outside the gene matches: 8. CDR1 is MNHEY, CDR2 SVGAGI, per germline.

The sample holds many counts of this clonotype. The CDR3 spells CASSTGSRNQPQHF. For the CDR3, the DNA is TGTGCCAGCAGTACAGGTTCCCGCAATCAGCCCCAGCATTTT. The chain is built from TRBV27 and TRBJ1-5, with a weak D call TRBD1 (5 bases). The CDR3 loop spans 14 amino acids. Germline V gene lookup returns CDR1 MNHEY and CDR2 SMNVEV (reference sequence). Between the trimmed V and J ends, which lost 5 bases and 2 bases, there was a span of 10 bases.

The V call is TRBV20-1, the J call TRBJ1-1; D possibly corresponds to TRBD1 (6 bases). CDR1 DFQATT and CDR2 SNEGSKA come from the germline V gene (reference sequence). Between the trimmed V and J ends, which lost 3 bases and 1 base, there was a span of 9 bases. CDR3 size: 13 residues. The CDR3 DNA follows: TGCAGTGCTAGGGGGGCCTGGAACACTGAAGCTTTCTTT. It translates to CSARGAWNTEAFF.

For the CDR3, the DNA is TGCAGTGCTGGGGACAACAGGCGCTCCTACGAGCAGTACTTC. It yields the protein CSAGDNRRSYEQYF. The chain employs TRBV20-1 and TRBJ2-7; D possibly corresponds to TRBD1 (6 bases). Trimming took 5 bases from V and 0 from J, leaving 14 bases between them. CDR1 is DFQATT and CDR2 is SNEGSKA in the germline V gene (reference sequence). The CDR3 is 14 residues long.

The J gene is TRBJ2-1, the V gene TRBV12-5; D is unresolved. There are 12 residues in the CDR3. V was shortened by 6 bases and J by 7 bases, with 10 bases between the two germline ends. The V gene's germline CDR1 is LGHNT and CDR2 FRNRAP. The DNA of the CDR3 is TGTGCTAGTGGCCGGTCCGAGAATGAGCAGTTCTTC. This gives the protein CASGRSENEQFF.

This clonotype was counted at least ten times. The chain uses TRBV12-3 or TRBV12-4 and TRBJ2-1; weak D call: TRBD1 (5 bases). The CDR3 consists of 15 residues. The ends were cut back, 6 bases at V and 4 bases at J, with 16 bases in the middle. Here the CDR3 reads CASSWGGASYNEQFF. In nucleotides, the CDR3 is TGTGCCAGCAGCTGGGGTGGGGCGAGTTACAATGAGCAGTTCTTC.

This clonotype is medium-sized within its sample. This sequence joins TRBV4-1 and TRBJ2-1; unclear D gene. V lost 4 bases and J lost 7, with 23 bases in between. The length of the CDR3 is 17 residues. Germline V gene sequence: CDR1 MGHRA, CDR2 YSYEKL. CDR3 DNA: TGCGCCAGCAGCCCCTCCAACGAGCGTATCTTAAGGAATGAGCAGTTCTTC. It codes for CASSPSNERILRNEQFF.

This clonotype came up a few times. V usage is TRBV10-2 and J usage is TRBJ2-2; 7 bases map to TRBD1. Germline V gene sequence: CDR1 WSHSY, CDR2 SAAADI. V lost 4 bases to trimming and J lost 5 bases; unmatched junction nucleotides: 7. The CDR3 extends over 15 amino acids. The chain's CDR3 is CASSAERQGTGELFF. In nucleotides, the CDR3 is TGCGCCAGCAGTGCGGAGCGACAGGGAACCGGGGAGCTGTTTTTT.

This clonotype was counted a few times. The V gene is TRBV27, the J gene TRBJ2-7, with TRBD2 matching over 10 bases. Trimming took 6 bases from V and 0 from J; bases not matched to a gene: 8. Per germline, CDR1 MNHEY and CDR2 SMNVEV (reference sequence). The CDR3 covers 16 residues. The CDR3 sequence is CASRISGRPSSYEQYF. The CDR3 DNA follows: TGTGCCAGCAGGATTAGCGGGAGGCCTAGCTCCTACGAGCAGTACTTC.

This clonotype was observed a handful of times. V usage is TRBV27 and J usage is TRBJ1-1; D unclear. V shed 1 base and J shed 4 bases, with 10 bases lying between them. Germline CDR1 MNHEY, CDR2 SMNVEV (reference sequence). This CDR3 region has 14 residues. The CDR3 DNA follows: TGTGCCAGCAGTTTATACCCCGGACCCACTGAAGCTTTCTTT. It specifies CASSLYPGPTEAFF.

This clonotype was seen ten or more times. V usage is TRBV14 and J usage is TRBJ2-2, with TRBD1 matching over 7 bases. This CDR3 contains 18 residues. Germline lookup yields CDR1 SGHDN and CDR2 FVKESK. The J segment lost 0 bases and the V segment lost 2 bases, leaving 9 bases of the junction unmatched. The CDR3 loop is CASSQTNPGTANTGELFF. The CDR3 nucleotides are TGTGCCAGCAGCCAAACAAATCCCGGGACAGCGAACACCGGGGAGCTGTTTTTT.

This clonotype has just a few counts. The chain couples TRBV12-3 or TRBV12-4 to TRBJ2-1; the D gene could be TRBD1 or TRBD2 (6 bases each). This CDR3 has 15 residues. V was cut by 5 bases and J by 7 bases, with 18 bases left in between. The CDR3 nucleotides are TGTGCCAGCAGTGCTATGGGACTCAGGGGTAATGAGCAGTTCTTC. Translation: CASSAMGLRGNEQFF.

This clonotype was seen repeatedly, ten times or more. The J gene is TRBJ1-5, the V gene TRBV27; D perhaps matches TRBD1 (5 bases). From germline, CDR1 is MNHEY and CDR2 SMNVEV (reference sequence). V lost 0 bases and J 2 bases, leaving 5 bases between the germline ends. The CDR3 has 14 amino acids. CDR3 sequence (DNA): TGTGCCAGCAGTTTATCGACAGGCAATCAGCCCCAGCATTTT. Protein product: CASSLSTGNQPQHF.

This clonotype was counted a few times. In DNA, the CDR3 is TGTGCCAGCAGTCAAAGCCCCAGCTCCTACAATGAGCAGTTCTTC. Translating it yields CASSQSPSSYNEQFF. The chain uses TRBV5-5 and TRBJ2-1; D remains unclear. The ends were cut back, 5 bases at V and 0 bases at J, with 12 bases in the middle. This CDR3 has 15 residues. Germline V lookup: CDR1 SGHKS, CDR2 YYEKEE (reference sequence).

There are a few counts of this clonotype. This sequence joins TRBV6-1 and TRBJ1-5; D is ambiguous. Germline assignment: CDR1 MNHNS and CDR2 SASEGT. The CDR3 is 16 residues long. The germline V and J ends were trimmed by 7 bases and 0 bases, with 16 bases remaining between them. The CDR3 here is CASTSKLWDSNQPQHF. CDR3 sequence (DNA): TGTGCCAGCACCTCAAAACTTTGGGATAGCAATCAGCCCCAGCATTTT.

The chain employs TRBV12-3 or TRBV12-4 and TRBJ1-3; D is uncertain. The CDR3 consists of 11 residues. Trimming left V 6 bases short and J 7 bases short, with 7 bases between. CDR3 nucleotides: TGTGCCAGCAGCCTGGGGAACACCATATATTTT. As protein: CASSLGNTIYF.